Reported below is one T cell receptor beta chain. The record originates from a study of blood T cell repertoires in COVID-19. Study-level information: Acute and convalescent COVID-19 samples came from the United States, Italy and Spain. The analysed material was cDNA or gDNA that came from T cells, B-cell-depleted T cells, or PBMCs.

Some clones are missing from TCRdb's copy, which holds only in-frame ones; the method was immunoSEQ multiplex PCR. The sample carries 250,000 to 350,000 clones, roughly 87% recorded once. From germline, CDR1 is SGHRS and CDR2 YFSETQ. The germline V and J ends were trimmed by 5 bases and 0 bases, with 9 bases remaining between them. The CDR3 has 14 residues. The sequencing sample was made of peripheral blood. The chain recombines TRBV5-1 with TRBJ2-1; possibly TRBD1 for D (5 bases). This clonotype was sampled from a man aged 18-30 years with active or convalescent COVID-19. The DNA of the CDR3 is TGCGCCAGCAGACTGACAGTCTCCTACAATGAGCAGTTCTTC. Its protein product is CASRLTVSYNEQFF.